Given below is one T cell receptor (beta chain) in context. This entry is derived from a study of OX40 agonist ivuxolimab in advanced cancers. Here immunoSEQ multiplex PCR was the method, and the copy in TCRdb shows in-frame clones only, minus some. The data show some 140,000 clones, 85% to 95% seen once. The source was CD4+ or CD8+ T cells sorted from blood, collected in a trial of the OX40 agonist ivuxolimab. The TCR originated in an adult with an advanced solid tumor such as melanoma, head and neck, liver or kidney cancer.

As DNA, the CDR3 is TGCGCCAGCAGCCAAGGACGGGGACAGAGCTCCTACGAGCAGTACTTC. Amino acid sequence: CASSQGRGQSSYEQYF. This chain links TRBV4-1 with TRBJ2-7, with 7 positions matching TRBD1. Trimming took 1 base from V and 0 from J; bases not matched to a gene: 6. CDR3 size: 16 residues. Germline assignment: CDR1 MGHRA and CDR2 YSYEKL.